Listed here are 10 T cell receptor beta chains from one sample, sequenced in a study of technical replicates of blood from a few donors. Data came from immunoSEQ multiplex PCR; TCRdb stores just in-frame clones and leaves some out. In the table there are some 80,000 clones, roughly nine tenths of which are singletons. The sample taken for sequencing was T cells isolated from PBMCs. The receptors shown here come from a human donor in good health.

The chain combines TRBV30 with TRBJ1-4; D gene unclear. Between the trimmed V and J ends, which lost 4 bases and 3 bases, there was a span of 9 bases. This CDR3 is 13 amino acids long. Germline V CDR1 and CDR2: GTSNPN, SVGIG (reference sequence). Here the CDR3 DNA reads TGTGCCTGGACCGAGAGTTCTAATGAAAAACTGTTTTTT. Amino acids: CAWTESSNEKLFF.

CDR3: CASSGLQGDTEAFF. Written as DNA, the CDR3 is TGTGCCAGCAGCGGACTACAGGGGGACACTGAAGCTTTCTTT. The chain uses TRBV7-9 and TRBJ1-1; 8 nucleotides line up with TRBD1. The junction had 5 bases not matched to a gene; V was cut back by 5 bases and J by 3 bases. The CDR3 extends over 14 amino acids. Germline CDR1 and CDR2: SEHNR and FQNEAQ (reference sequence).

This clone has only one observation. The chain joins TRBV5-1 to TRBJ2-3; TRBD2 aligns across 9 bases. V shed 1 base and J 5 bases; nucleotides not matched to a gene: 8. Looked up from germline, CDR1 is SGHRS and CDR2 is YFSETQ. The CDR3 is made up of 16 amino acids. The CDR3 DNA is TGCGCCAGCAGCTTGAGAGTAGCGGGAGCGAGAGATACGCAGTATTTT. This gives the protein CASSLRVAGARDTQYF.

This chain links TRBV27 with TRBJ2-1; TRBD2 is a possible D gene (6 bases). V lost 1 base to trimming and J lost 10 bases, with 11 bases between them. The length of the CDR3 is 13 residues. Germline assignment: CDR1 MNHEY and CDR2 SMNVEV (reference sequence). In DNA, the CDR3 is TGTGCCAGCAGTTTATATACGCGGGACGAGCAGTTCTTC. Protein: CASSLYTRDEQFF.

V is TRBV28 and J is TRBJ2-7; possibly TRBD2 for D (6 bases). The CDR3 spans 13 residues. V dropped 3 bases and J dropped 3 bases, with 9 bases sitting between them. Looked up from germline, CDR1 is MDHEN and CDR2 is SYDVKM. This CDR3 is CASSFGGIYEQYF. In DNA form, the CDR3 reads TGTGCCAGCAGTTTTGGCGGGATCTACGAGCAGTACTTC.

In this sample, this clone turned up a few times. The chain is built from TRBV18 and TRBJ2-3; no clear D gene. Per the germline V gene, CDR1 is KGHSH and CDR2 is LQKENI. The CDR3 is 14 amino acids. Trimming took off 3 bases at V and 1 base at J, with 8 bases between the two ends. CDR3 bases: TGTGCCAGCTCACCTGACGGAGGCACAGATACGCAGTATTTT. Amino acid sequence: CASSPDGGTDTQYF.

In this sample, this clone turned up once. The chain joins TRBV27 to TRBJ2-1; D possibly corresponds to TRBD2 (5 bases). The CDR3 loop spans 14 amino acids. With 6 bases removed from V and 0 bases from J, the gap between germline ends came to 9 bases. Germline lookup yields CDR1 MNHEY and CDR2 SMNVEV (reference sequence). The CDR3 DNA reads as TGTGCCAGCAGGGACTTAGACTCCTACAATGAGCAGTTCTTC. Translation: CASRDLDSYNEQFF.

The chain employs TRBV7-8 and TRBJ1-2; D might be TRBD1 (6 bases). V shed 5 bases and J shed 5 bases, with 12 bases lying between them. The CDR3 spans 13 residues. Germline V gene data show CDR1 as SGHVS and CDR2 as FQNEAQ. This CDR3 is CASSLGGLYGYTF. DNA of the CDR3: TGTGCCAGCAGCCTCGGGGGGCTTTATGGCTACACCTTC. Based on the CDR3 plus reference TRBV7-8 and TRBJ1-2, the full variable domain is GAGVSQSPRYKVAKRGQDVALRCDPISGHVSLFWYQQALGQGPEFLTYFQNEAQLDKSGLPSDRFFAERPEGSVSTLKIQRTQQEDSAVYLCASSLGGLYGYTFGSGTRLTVV.

The chain uses TRBV5-4 and TRBJ1-1; D may be TRBD1 (6 bases). The CDR3 is made up of 14 amino acids. Germline V gene lookup returns CDR1 SGHNT and CDR2 YYREEE (reference sequence). V lost 4 bases, J lost 1 base, and 11 bases lay in between. This CDR3 is CASSPTTGNTEAFF. DNA for the CDR3: TGTGCCAGCAGCCCGACGACAGGGAACACTGAAGCTTTCTTT.

V gene TRBV28 combines with J gene TRBJ2-7, with D hard to call. The germline V gene has CDR1 MDHEN and CDR2 SYDVKM. Trimming removed 5 bases from V and 4 bases from J, with 18 bases in between. This CDR3 is built from 15 residues. The CDR3 DNA sequence: TGTGCCAGCAGTGTGTCCTCAACTCTATTGTACGAGCAGTACTTC. This gives the protein CASSVSSTLLYEQYF. Variable domain in full (rest from reference TRBV28 and TRBJ2-7): DVKVTQSSRYLVKRTGEKVFLECVQDMDHENMFWYRQDPGLGLRLIYFSYDVKMKEKGDIPEGYSVSREKKERFSLILESASTNQTSMYLCASSVSSTLLYEQYFGPGTRLTVT.